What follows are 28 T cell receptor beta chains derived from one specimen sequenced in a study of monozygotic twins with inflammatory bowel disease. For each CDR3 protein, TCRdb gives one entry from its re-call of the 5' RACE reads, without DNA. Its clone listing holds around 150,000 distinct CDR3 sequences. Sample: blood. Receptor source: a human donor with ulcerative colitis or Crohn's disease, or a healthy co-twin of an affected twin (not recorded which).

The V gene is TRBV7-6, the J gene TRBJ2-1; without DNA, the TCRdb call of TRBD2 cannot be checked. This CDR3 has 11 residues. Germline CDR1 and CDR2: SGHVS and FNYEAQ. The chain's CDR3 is CASSQGHEQFF.

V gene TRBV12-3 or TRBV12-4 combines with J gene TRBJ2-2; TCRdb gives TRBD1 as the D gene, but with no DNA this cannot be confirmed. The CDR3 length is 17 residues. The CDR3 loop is CASSSSQGGHRTGELFF.

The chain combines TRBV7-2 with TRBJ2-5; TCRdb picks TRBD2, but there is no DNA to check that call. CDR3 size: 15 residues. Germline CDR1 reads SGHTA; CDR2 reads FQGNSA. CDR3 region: CASSRYPGLAETQYF.

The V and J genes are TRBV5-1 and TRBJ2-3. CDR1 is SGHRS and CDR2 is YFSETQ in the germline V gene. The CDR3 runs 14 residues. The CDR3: CASSLDGATDTQYF.

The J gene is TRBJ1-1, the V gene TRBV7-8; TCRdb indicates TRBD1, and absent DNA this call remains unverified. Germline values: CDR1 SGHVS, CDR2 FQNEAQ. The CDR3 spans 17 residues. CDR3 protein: CASSLRAGQGIHTEAFF. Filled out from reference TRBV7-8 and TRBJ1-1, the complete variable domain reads GAGVSQSPRYKVAKRGQDVALRCDPISGHVSLFWYQQALGQGPEFLTYFQNEAQLDKSGLPSDRFFAERPEGSVSTLKIQRTQQEDSAVYLCASSLRAGQGIHTEAFFGQGTRLTVV.

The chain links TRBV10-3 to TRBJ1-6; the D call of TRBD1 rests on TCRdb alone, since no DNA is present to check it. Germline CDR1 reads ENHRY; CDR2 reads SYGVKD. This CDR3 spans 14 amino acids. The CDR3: CAISEAAEGSPLHF.

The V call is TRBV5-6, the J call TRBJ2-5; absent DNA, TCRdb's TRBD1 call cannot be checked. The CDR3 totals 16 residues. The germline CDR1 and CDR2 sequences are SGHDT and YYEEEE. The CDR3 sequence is CASSLGLTEATETQYF.

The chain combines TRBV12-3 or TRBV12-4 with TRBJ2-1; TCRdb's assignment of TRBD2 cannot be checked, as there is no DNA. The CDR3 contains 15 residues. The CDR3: CASSFLAGPYNEQFF.

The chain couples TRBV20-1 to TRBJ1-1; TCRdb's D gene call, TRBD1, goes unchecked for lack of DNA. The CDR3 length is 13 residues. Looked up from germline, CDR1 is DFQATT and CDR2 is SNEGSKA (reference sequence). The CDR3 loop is CSASRGAGTEAFF.

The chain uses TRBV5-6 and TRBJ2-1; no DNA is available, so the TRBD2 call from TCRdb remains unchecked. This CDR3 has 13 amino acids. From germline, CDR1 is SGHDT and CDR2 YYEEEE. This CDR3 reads CASSQPPGLREFF.

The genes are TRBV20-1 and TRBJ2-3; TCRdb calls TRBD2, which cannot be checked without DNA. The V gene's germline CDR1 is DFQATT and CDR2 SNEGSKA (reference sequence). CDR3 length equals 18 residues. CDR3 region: CSARDLGLAVLTIDTQYF.

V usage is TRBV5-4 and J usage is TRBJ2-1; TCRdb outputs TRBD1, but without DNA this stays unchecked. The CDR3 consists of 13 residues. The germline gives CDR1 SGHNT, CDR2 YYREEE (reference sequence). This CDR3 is CASSRQGVSEQFF.

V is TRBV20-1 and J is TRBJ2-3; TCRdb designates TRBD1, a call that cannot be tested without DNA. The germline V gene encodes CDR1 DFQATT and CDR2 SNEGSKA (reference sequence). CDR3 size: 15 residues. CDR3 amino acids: CSARDRTGGTDTQYF.

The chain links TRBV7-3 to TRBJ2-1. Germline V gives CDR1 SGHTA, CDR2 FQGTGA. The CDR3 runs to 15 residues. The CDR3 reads CASSSLAASYNEQFF.

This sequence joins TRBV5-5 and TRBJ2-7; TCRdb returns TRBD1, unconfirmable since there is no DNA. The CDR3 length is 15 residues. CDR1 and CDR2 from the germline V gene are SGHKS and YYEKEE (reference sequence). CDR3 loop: CASSSQGALSYEQYF.

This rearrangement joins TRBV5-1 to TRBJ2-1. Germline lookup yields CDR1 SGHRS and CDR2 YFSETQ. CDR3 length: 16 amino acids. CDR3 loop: CASSLGAAFSYNEQFF.

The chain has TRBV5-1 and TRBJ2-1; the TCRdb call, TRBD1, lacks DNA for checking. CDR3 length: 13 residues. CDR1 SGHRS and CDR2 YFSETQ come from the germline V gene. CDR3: CASRDPSYNEQFF.

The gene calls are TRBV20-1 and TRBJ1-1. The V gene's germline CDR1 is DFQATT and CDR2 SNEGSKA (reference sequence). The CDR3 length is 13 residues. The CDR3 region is CSARAGRFTEAFF.

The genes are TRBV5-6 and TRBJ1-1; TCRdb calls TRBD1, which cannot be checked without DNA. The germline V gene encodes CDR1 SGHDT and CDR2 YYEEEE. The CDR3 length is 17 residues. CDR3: CASSNRDRGVEGTEAFF. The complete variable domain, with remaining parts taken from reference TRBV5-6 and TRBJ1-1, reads DAGVTQSPTHLIKTRGQQVTLRCSPKSGHDTVSWYQQALGQGPQFIFQYYEEEERQRGNFPDRFSGHQFPNYSSELNVNALLLGDSALYLCASSNRDRGVEGTEAFFGQGTRLTVV.

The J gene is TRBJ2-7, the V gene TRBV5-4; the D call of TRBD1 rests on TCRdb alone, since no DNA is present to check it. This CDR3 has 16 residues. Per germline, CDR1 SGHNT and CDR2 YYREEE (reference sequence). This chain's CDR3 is CASSQYTGTGGHEQYF.

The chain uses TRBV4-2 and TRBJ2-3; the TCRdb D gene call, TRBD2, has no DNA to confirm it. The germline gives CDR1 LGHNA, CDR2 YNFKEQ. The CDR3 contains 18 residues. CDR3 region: CASSQYPLEAGGRDTQYF.

The CDR3 spells CSAYRETGELFF. This sequence joins TRBV29-1 and TRBJ2-2. The CDR3 has 12 amino acids. Germline V CDR1 and CDR2: SQVTM, ANQGSEA.

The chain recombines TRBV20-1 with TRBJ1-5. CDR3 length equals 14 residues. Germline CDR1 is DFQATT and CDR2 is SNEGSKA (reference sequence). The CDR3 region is CSAGLISPGQPQHF.

CDR3 sequence reads: CASSRRTSGGDTQYF. V gene TRBV5-1 combines with J gene TRBJ2-3; without DNA, the TCRdb call of TRBD2 cannot be checked. The CDR3 is made up of 15 amino acids. Germline CDR1 reads SGHRS; CDR2 reads YFSETQ.

The CDR3 loop is CASTQTESSYEQYF. The chain uses TRBV27 and TRBJ2-7; TCRdb calls TRBD1, which cannot be checked without DNA. Germline V gives CDR1 MNHEY, CDR2 SMNVEV (reference sequence). The CDR3 contains 14 residues.

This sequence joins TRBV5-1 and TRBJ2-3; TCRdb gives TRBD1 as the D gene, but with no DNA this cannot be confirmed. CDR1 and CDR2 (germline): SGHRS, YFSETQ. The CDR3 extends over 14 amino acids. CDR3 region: CASSLDPGSGTQYF.

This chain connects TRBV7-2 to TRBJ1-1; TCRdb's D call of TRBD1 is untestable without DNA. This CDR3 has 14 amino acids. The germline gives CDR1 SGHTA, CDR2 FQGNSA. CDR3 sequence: CASSMGQGWAEAFF.

CDR3 loop: CASSFNREDTQYF. J is TRBJ2-3 and V is TRBV12-3 or TRBV12-4; without DNA, the TCRdb call of TRBD1 cannot be checked. The CDR3 spans 13 residues.